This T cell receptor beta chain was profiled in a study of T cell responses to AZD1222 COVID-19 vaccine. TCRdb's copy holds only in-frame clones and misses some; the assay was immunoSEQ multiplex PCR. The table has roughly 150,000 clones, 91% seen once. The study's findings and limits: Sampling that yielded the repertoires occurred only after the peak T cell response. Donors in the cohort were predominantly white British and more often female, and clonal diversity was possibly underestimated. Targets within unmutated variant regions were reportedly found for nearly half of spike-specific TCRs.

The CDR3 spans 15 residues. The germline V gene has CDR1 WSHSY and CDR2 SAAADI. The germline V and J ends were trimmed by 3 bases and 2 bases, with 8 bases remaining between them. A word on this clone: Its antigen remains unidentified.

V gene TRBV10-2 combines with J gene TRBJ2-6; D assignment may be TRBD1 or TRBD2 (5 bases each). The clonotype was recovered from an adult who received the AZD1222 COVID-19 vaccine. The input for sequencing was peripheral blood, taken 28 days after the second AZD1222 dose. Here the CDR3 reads CASSDRGAGANVLTF. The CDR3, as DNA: TGCGCCAGCAGTGATCGGGGCGCTGGGGCCAACGTCCTGACTTTC.